The 12 T cell receptor beta chains in this list originate from one sample, sequenced in a study of shared clonotypes between healthy human individuals (dated by TCRdb to the early 2020s). CD8 naive samples were obtained by positive selection for CCR7 among CD45RO-negative cells, yielding a CD45RA+CCR7+ population from which TemRA cells were excluded. Libraries were built with the immunoSEQ multiplex PCR assay. TCRdb holds this immuneACCESS table with in-frame rearrangements only. Some clones are missing; in checked studies, unresolved V genes explain under half, and the rest has no known cause. Here the sample has about 1,900,000 clones; over 85% occur a single time. The top ten clonotypes cover more than 0.9% of the sample. Sequenced: naive CD8+ T cells sorted from blood. The cell subset or site label for this specimen denotes: CD45RA+CCR7+. These receptors all come from a man between 18 and 29 years old in good health.

This sequence joins TRBV7-8 and TRBJ1-2, with TRBD1 identical over 9 bases. The germline CDR1 and CDR2 sequences are SGHVS and FQNEAQ. The CDR3 totals 16 residues. The V gene end was trimmed by 1 base and the J gene end by 4 bases; junction bases not matched to a gene: 7. CDR3 sequence: CASSLVGTGIRYGYTF. CDR3 in DNA: TGTGCCAGCAGCTTAGTTGGGACAGGGATCCGCTATGGCTACACCTTC.

The chain combines TRBV9 with TRBJ2-5, with D perhaps TRBD1 (5 bases). V lost 3 bases, J lost 2 bases, and 14 bases lay in between. Germline lookup yields CDR1 SGDLS and CDR2 YYNGEE. The CDR3 spans 15 residues. CDR3: CASSAQGVGQETQYF. The CDR3 DNA is TGTGCCAGCAGCGCCCAGGGTGTGGGTCAAGAGACCCAGTACTTC.

Of note for this clone: Other DNA variants within this sample encode the same CDR3. The rearrangement joins TRBV6-5 to TRBJ1-1; D is uncertain. There are 11 residues in the CDR3. CDR1 is MNHEY, CDR2 SVGAGI, per germline. Trimming took 6 bases from V and 5 from J, leaving 7 bases between them. This CDR3 reads CASSWGTEAFF. The DNA for the CDR3 is TGTGCCAGCAGCTGGGGAACTGAAGCTTTCTTT.

The genes are TRBV27 and TRBJ2-3; 9 bases are a match to TRBD2. This CDR3 spans 16 amino acids. Germline lookup yields CDR1 MNHEY and CDR2 SMNVEV (reference sequence). Trimming at V came to 6 bases and at J to 5 bases, leaving 12 bases not matched to a gene. The CDR3 nucleotides are TGTGCCAGCAGCCCTTGGAGCGGGGGGCAGAAAGATACGCAGTATTTT. The encoded protein is CASSPWSGGQKDTQYF.

The chain links TRBV5-4 to TRBJ1-1, with unresolved D. Per germline, CDR1 SGHNT and CDR2 YYREEE (reference sequence). CDR3 length: 13 amino acids. V dropped 4 bases and J dropped 1 base, with 8 bases sitting between them. CDR3 sequence reads: CASSAFENTEAFF. CDR3 nucleotides: TGTGCCAGCAGCGCTTTTGAGAACACTGAAGCTTTCTTT.

This clone was seen just once. V is TRBV13 and J is TRBJ2-7; D perhaps matches TRBD1 (6 bases). The CDR3 totals 16 residues. Germline lookup yields CDR1 PRHDT and CDR2 FYEKMQ (reference sequence). V was clipped by 1 base and J by 4 bases, with 17 bases between them. CDR3 DNA sequence: TGTGCCAGCAGCTTAGCAGGGCAGGGGAAATCTTACGAGCAGTACTTC. Amino acids: CASSLAGQGKSYEQYF.

This chain joins TRBV11-2 and TRBJ2-3, with 11 bases identical to TRBD2. V dropped 5 bases and J dropped 5; count of bases not matched to a gene: 6. Germline-derived CDR1 and CDR2 are SGHAT and FQNNGV. The CDR3 has 15 residues. The DNA of the CDR3 is TGTGCCAGCAGCCACTTAACTAGCGGGAGAGATACGCAGTATTTT. This sequence encodes CASSHLTSGRDTQYF.

The chain recombines TRBV11-2 with TRBJ1-1, with D uncertain. The CDR3 loop spans 15 amino acids. The V gene lost 5 bases and the J gene lost 11 bases, with 24 bases spanning the gap. CDR1 is SGHAT, CDR2 FQNNGV, per germline. CDR3 sequence reads: CASSQAIGEASSAFF. The CDR3 coding sequence is TGTGCCAGCAGCCAGGCAATTGGGGAGGCGTCGTCGGCTTTCTTT. The entire variable domain, with the rest obtained from reference TRBV11-2 and TRBJ1-1, is as follows: EAGVAQSPRYKIIEKRQSVAFWCNPISGHATLYWYQQILGQGPKLLIQFQNNGVVDDSQLPKDRFSAERLKGVDSTLKIQPAKLEDSAVYLCASSQAIGEASSAFFGQGTRLTVV.

The J gene is TRBJ2-1, the V gene TRBV4-3; possibly TRBD1 for D (5 bases). V lost 0 bases to trimming and J lost 5 bases, with 8 bases between them. The CDR3 runs 14 residues. Germline CDR1 is LGHNA and CDR2 is YSLEER. The chain's CDR3 is CASSQDDSHNEQFF. The CDR3 DNA reads as TGCGCCAGCAGCCAAGATGACAGTCACAATGAGCAGTTCTTC.

V and J are TRBV14 and TRBJ2-7; D gene unclear. This CDR3 has 13 residues. Trimming shortened V by 0 bases and J by 4 bases, and 7 bases separated the two germline ends. Germline V gene sequence: CDR1 SGHDN, CDR2 FVKESK. The CDR3 protein is CASSQEVGYEQYF. Here the CDR3 DNA reads TGTGCCAGCAGCCAAGAGGTGGGTTACGAGCAGTACTTC. Together with reference TRBV14 and TRBJ2-7, the CDR3 gives the full variable domain: EAGVTQFPSHSVIEKGQTVTLRCDPISGHDNLYWYRRVMGKEIKFLLHFVKESKQDESGMPNNRFLAERTGGTYSTLKVQPAELEDSGVYFCASSQEVGYEQYFGPGTRLTVT.

The rearrangement uses TRBV30 and TRBJ1-3; the D is unclear. The CDR3 loop spans 15 amino acids. With 1 base removed from V and 0 bases from J, the gap between germline ends came to 10 bases. Germline V gene data show CDR1 as GTSNPN and CDR2 as SVGIG (reference sequence). The CDR3 loop is CAWSGAGDSGNTIYF. DNA for the CDR3: TGTGCCTGGAGTGGAGCAGGCGACTCTGGAAACACCATATATTTT.

As for this clone: Within the sample, other DNA sequences also encode this same CDR3. This chain connects TRBV7-9 to TRBJ1-1; D ambiguous. V gave up 1 base and J gave up 8 bases, with 8 bases separating them. Germline V gives CDR1 SEHNR, CDR2 FQNEAQ (reference sequence). The CDR3 is 12 residues long. This CDR3 reads CASSLEGAEAFF. In DNA, the CDR3 is TGTGCCAGCAGCTTAGAGGGTGCGGAAGCTTTCTTT.